One sample yielded the 25 T cell receptor beta chains listed below, sequenced in a study of PD-L1 blockade in urothelial cancer. Time point in this sample: peripheral blood 6 weeks after treatment start. The table came from immunoSEQ multiplex PCR; TCRdb's copy has only in-frame clones and leaves some out. This table holds nearly 50,000 clones, approximately 78% found once. The source was PBMCs, collected around atezolizumab (anti-PD-L1) treatment. These receptors were obtained from a man aged 65 to 85 with urothelial cancer.

V is TRBV5-6 and J is TRBJ1-5; no firm D call. Trimming left V 2 bases short and J 0 bases short, with 12 bases between. CDR1 SGHDT and CDR2 YYEEEE come from the germline V gene. The CDR3 spans 16 residues. The CDR3 DNA sequence: TGTGCCAGCAGCTTTCGAAGCCGTGATAGCAATCAGCCCCAGCATTTT. Its protein is CASSFRSRDSNQPQHF.

V and J are TRBV5-4 and TRBJ2-1; 7 nucleotides align to TRBD2. The CDR3 has 16 residues. Trimming removed 4 bases from V and 4 bases from J; junction bases left unmatched: 11. CDR1 is SGHNT, CDR2 YYREEE, per germline (reference sequence). The CDR3: CASSTGGRSEYNEQFF. Written as DNA, the CDR3 is TGTGCCAGCAGCACCGGCGGGAGATCGGAGTACAATGAGCAGTTCTTC.

The rearrangement joins TRBV7-9 to TRBJ2-2; 12 nucleotides agree with TRBD2. Trimming at V came to 4 bases and at J to 7 bases, leaving 7 bases not matched to a gene. The CDR3 has 16 amino acids. Germline CDR1 reads SEHNR; CDR2 reads FQNEAQ (reference sequence). CDR3 nucleotide sequence: TGTGCCAGCAGCTACTGGACTAGCGGGACTAGCGGGGAGCTGTTTTTT. This translates into CASSYWTSGTSGELFF.

This clone was seen only a few times. V usage is TRBV19 and J usage is TRBJ2-2; TRBD2 aligns across 10 bases. The trim removed 6 bases at V and 4 bases at J, leaving 11 bases unmatched. The germline V gene has CDR1 LNHDA and CDR2 SQIVND (reference sequence). The CDR3 sequence is 17 residues long. The CDR3 region is CASRHASGRTGTGELFF. CDR3 nucleotide sequence: TGTGCCAGTAGACACGCTAGCGGGAGAACGGGCACCGGGGAGCTGTTTTTT.

The CDR3 spells CASSSSGRGSGELFF. The CDR3 DNA reads TGTGCCAGCAGTTCGAGCGGGAGAGGTTCCGGGGAGCTGTTTTTT. V usage is TRBV28 and J usage is TRBJ2-2; 8 bases fit TRBD2. The CDR3 is 15 amino acids. Per germline, CDR1 MDHEN and CDR2 SYDVKM. V gave up 4 bases and J gave up 6 bases; unmatched junction bases: 7.

The chain has TRBV19 and TRBJ2-2; weak D call: TRBD2 (7 bases). The V and J ends lost 6 bases and 5 bases respectively, with 13 bases between them. The germline CDR1 and CDR2 sequences are LNHDA and SQIVND (reference sequence). This CDR3 region has 14 residues. CDR3 nucleotide sequence: TGTGCCAGTAGGAACAGGGAGGGGACCGGGGAGCTGTTTTTT. Protein sequence: CASRNREGTGELFF.

The chain is built from TRBV7-9 and TRBJ2-7; D perhaps matches TRBD2 (7 bases). CDR1 is SEHNR, CDR2 FQNEAQ, per germline (reference sequence). The V end lost 2 bases, the J end lost 4 bases, and 24 bases lay between the germline ends. The CDR3 extends over 18 amino acids. As DNA, the CDR3 is TGTGCCAGCAGCTTACCCCGAATCGGGGGGCGCCTGGGATACGAGCAGTACTTC. It is translated as CASSLPRIGGRLGYEQYF.

The chain has TRBV10-1 and TRBJ2-2; 8 bases are a match to TRBD1. Germline loops: CDR1 WNHNN, CDR2 SYGVQD (reference sequence). V lost 10 bases, J lost 5 bases, and 12 bases stayed unmatched. The CDR3 is made up of 15 amino acids. Here the CDR3 reads CATGQGGYETGELFF. CDR3 nucleotide sequence: TGCGCCACAGGACAGGGAGGATATGAGACCGGGGAGCTGTTTTTT.

V gene TRBV7-4 combines with J gene TRBJ1-4; D unresolved. Germline V gene data show CDR1 as SGHVT and CDR2 as SQSDAQ. The V gene lost 6 bases and the J gene lost 5 bases, with 13 bases spanning the gap. The CDR3 extends over 14 amino acids. CDR3 in DNA: TGTGCCAGCAGTTCACAGTCCCCCAATGAAAAACTGTTTTTT. It specifies CASSSQSPNEKLFF.

The V and J genes are TRBV2 and TRBJ2-7, with 7 bases identical to TRBD2. The CDR3 is 14 residues long. Germline CDR1 reads SNHLY; CDR2 reads FYNNEI. V lost 5 bases, J lost 1 base, and 5 bases stayed unmatched. The CDR3 reads CASSPGGFSYEQYF. CDR3 in DNA: TGTGCCAGCAGTCCCGGGGGGTTTTCCTACGAGCAGTACTTC.

The V gene is TRBV25-1, the J gene TRBJ2-5; tentatively, D is TRBD1 (5 bases). The CDR3 extends over 15 amino acids. Germline CDR1 is MGHDK and CDR2 is SYGVNS. Between the trimmed V and J ends, which lost 4 bases and 2 bases, there was a span of 14 bases. CDR3 sequence (DNA): TGTGCCAGCAGTGTCCTACAGGCTACTCAAGAGACCCAGTACTTC. Protein product: CASSVLQATQETQYF.

The chain uses TRBV7-2 and TRBJ1-5; the match to TRBD1 covers 8 bases. The CDR3 has 14 amino acids. Germline assignment: CDR1 SGHTA and CDR2 FQGNSA. V lost 4 bases to trimming and J lost 6 bases; unmatched junction nucleotides: 5. CDR3: CASSSYRGSQPQHF. The CDR3 DNA reads TGTGCCAGCAGCTCATACAGGGGGAGTCAGCCCCAGCATTTT.

The genes are TRBV7-2 and TRBJ2-1, with D perhaps TRBD2 (5 bases). The CDR3 length is 13 residues. Per germline, CDR1 SGHTA and CDR2 FQGNSA. Trimming removed 5 bases at V and 6 bases at J, with 11 bases between. The CDR3 region is CASSLLRGNEQFF. CDR3 DNA: TGTGCCAGCAGCCTACTACGGGGCAATGAGCAGTTCTTC.

The chain uses TRBV9 and TRBJ2-7; D is possibly TRBD2 (5 bases). The CDR3 has 14 amino acids. V gave up 1 base and J gave up 3 bases, with 11 bases separating them. The germline V gene has CDR1 SGDLS and CDR2 YYNGEE. The CDR3 nucleotides read TGTGCCAGCAGCGTAACGAGCGGCGGCTACGAGCAGTACTTC. Its translation is CASSVTSGGYEQYF.

The chain recombines TRBV11-3 with TRBJ2-1, with D perhaps matching TRBD1 (5 bases). Germline lookup yields CDR1 SGHNT and CDR2 YENEEA. The CDR3 is made up of 15 amino acids. Deletions cut 2 bases from V and 6 bases from J, with 14 bases between. CDR3 DNA: TGTGCCAGCAGCTTAAAGTTAGGGGCCCCCAATGAGCAGTTCTTC. This codes for CASSLKLGAPNEQFF.

The V call is TRBV19, the J call TRBJ1-3, with a tentative D call TRBD1 (5 bases). Trimming left V 5 bases short and J 4 bases short, with 15 bases between. The CDR3 is 15 amino acids. CDR1 LNHDA and CDR2 SQIVND come from the germline V gene (reference sequence). The CDR3 reads CASSVDTREGNTIYF. The CDR3 bases are TGTGCCAGTAGTGTGGACACTCGAGAGGGAAACACCATATATTTT.

A single count supports this clone. J is TRBJ1-1 and V is TRBV7-9; TRBD1 matches 7 bases. The germline V gene encodes CDR1 SEHNR and CDR2 FQNEAQ (reference sequence). V shed 5 bases, J shed 8 bases, and the junction held 11 bases outside the gene matches. This CDR3 has 14 residues. In nucleotides, the CDR3 is TGTGCCAGCAGCCACGACAGGGCTCCAGGGGAAGCTTTCTTT. Translating it yields CASSHDRAPGEAFF.

The chain uses TRBV2 and TRBJ2-3; D perhaps matches TRBD2 (6 bases). The germline V and J ends were trimmed by 6 bases and 0 bases, with 13 bases remaining between them. This CDR3 region has 15 residues. Germline lookup yields CDR1 SNHLY and CDR2 FYNNEI. CDR3: CASRRDFSSTDTQYF. The CDR3 nucleotides read TGTGCCAGCAGGAGGGACTTTTCTAGCACAGATACGCAGTATTTT.

The V call is TRBV19, the J call TRBJ2-3, with D tentatively TRBD1 (5 bases). The germline V and J ends were trimmed by 1 base and 3 bases, with 11 bases remaining between them. Germline CDR1 reads LNHDA; CDR2 reads SQIVND (reference sequence). There are 15 residues in the CDR3. CDR3 sequence reads: CASSIVRTRTDTQYF. CDR3 bases: TGTGCCAGTAGTATAGTGAGGACACGGACAGATACGCAGTATTTT.

V usage is TRBV4-1 and J usage is TRBJ2-7, with 9 bases lining up with TRBD2. The length of the CDR3 is 17 residues. The V gene's germline CDR1 is MGHRA and CDR2 YSYEKL. Trimming cost V 1 base and J 3 bases; bases outside gene matches: 10. The CDR3 protein is CASSQVIRLAEFYEQYF. The CDR3 DNA is TGCGCCAGCAGCCAAGTAATCCGACTAGCGGAATTCTACGAGCAGTACTTC.

The chain joins TRBV5-1 to TRBJ1-4; TRBD1 aligns across 9 bases. The CDR3 length is 15 residues. The V gene's germline CDR1 is SGHRS and CDR2 YFSETQ. With V trimmed by 0 bases and J by 5 bases, 2 bases remained unmatched. The DNA for the CDR3 is TGCGCCAGCAGCTTGGATGGGACAGGGAATGAAAAACTGTTTTTT. This translates into CASSLDGTGNEKLFF.

The genes are TRBV11-2 and TRBJ2-1, with TRBD1 as a possible D gene (5 bases). V dropped 10 bases and J dropped 5 bases, with 21 bases sitting between them. Germline CDR1 is SGHAT and CDR2 is FQNNGV. The CDR3 sequence is 15 residues long. The CDR3 loop is CATDAGKGMNNEQFF. CDR3 bases: TGTGCCACCGACGCCGGTAAGGGGATGAACAATGAGCAGTTCTTC.

This clone came up a few times. The rearrangement uses TRBV6-5 and TRBJ1-1, with TRBD1 matching over 9 bases. The CDR3 length is 14 residues. Losses at the gene ends were 6 bases for V and 5 bases for J; bases not matched to a gene: 7. From germline, CDR1 is MNHEY and CDR2 SVGAGI. In DNA form, the CDR3 reads TGTGCCAGCAGCCTCGCGGACAGGGGAACTGAAGCTTTCTTT. This translates into CASSLADRGTEAFF.

This sequence joins TRBV18 and TRBJ2-3; the D is unclear. This CDR3 has 15 residues. V lost 2 bases to trimming and J lost 2 bases, with 11 bases between them. Germline-derived CDR1 and CDR2 are KGHSH and LQKENI. This CDR3 reads CASSPTLQATDTQYF. CDR3 nucleotide sequence: TGTGCCAGCTCACCAACACTCCAGGCCACAGATACGCAGTATTTT.

V is TRBV7-2 and J is TRBJ1-1; 9 bases line up with TRBD1. Per the germline V gene, CDR1 is SGHTA and CDR2 is FQGNSA. With 5 bases clipped from V and 10 bases from J, the junction kept 8 bases outside the gene matches. The CDR3 is made up of 13 amino acids. The CDR3 sequence is CASSLTGGTRAFF. Written as DNA, the CDR3 is TGTGCCAGCAGCCTTACAGGGGGCACGCGAGCTTTCTTT.